The rows below give T cell receptor beta chains drawn from one sample of a study of T cell repertoires in cytomegalovirus infection. Antigen specificity for these receptors is unknown. TCRdb called the reads again in MiXCR, with one record for every CDR3 protein. The table has roughly 200,000 distinct CDR3 sequences, about 38% seen once. This material consisted of CD8+ T cells from cultured PBMCs, taken from culture after CMV antigen stimulation. The origin of the receptors is a human donor in good health (CMV status not recorded). Some clones in this sample may be carry-over from other donors' samples. Each CDR3 is given with its conserved first and last residue. A D gene is named only where the DNA matches it firmly. Only some rows state a clone size, as once, few, many or a class for expanded clones.

d_call,v_call,j_call,clone_size,cdr3_aa,cdr3_nt
TRBD1,TRBV27,TRBJ1-5,few,CASSPGQGNYQPQHF,TGTGCCAGCAGCCCCGGACAGGGGAATTACCAGCCCCAGCATTTT
-,TRBV4-1,TRBJ2-1,-,CASSLRMSENNEQFF,TGCGCCAGCAGCCTAAGGATGTCAGAAAACAATGAGCAGTTCTTC
-,TRBV27,TRBJ1-5,-,CASSPEALSNQPQHF,TGTGCCAGCAGTCCCGAGGCCCTCAGCAATCAGCCCCAGCATTTT
-,TRBV9,TRBJ1-1,few,CASSVDPVWNTEAFF,TGTGCCAGCAGCGTAGACCCGGTATGGAACACTGAAGCTTTCTTT
-,TRBV7-6,TRBJ2-1,few,CASSFSGSQNEQFF,TGTGCCAGCAGCTTTTCGGGCAGCCAAAATGAGCAGTTCTTC
-,TRBV9,TRBJ2-1,-,CASSLDEQDEQFF,TGTGCCAGCAGCCTAGACGAACAGGATGAGCAGTTCTTC
-,TRBV4-2,TRBJ2-2,-,CASSPPLGSGELFF,TGTGCCAGCAGCCCCCCGCTTGGCTCCGGGGAGCTGTTTTTT
-,TRBV6-1,TRBJ1-1,-,CATDGITEAFF,TGTGCCACCGACGGTATCACTGAAGCTTTCTTT
-,TRBV11-2,TRBJ1-1,few,CASSFLLPGRENTEAFF,TGTGCCAGCAGCTTTTTGCTTCCAGGCAGGGAGAACACTGAAGCTTTCTTT
-,TRBV11-2,TRBJ1-3,few,CASSLARTGTASGNTIYF,TGTGCCAGCAGCTTAGCCCGAACCGGGACGGCGTCTGGAAACACCATATATTTT
-,TRBV7-6,TRBJ1-1,-,CASSVYRGDTEAFF,TGTGCCAGCAGCGTTTACAGAGGGGACACTGAAGCTTTCTTT
-,TRBV19,TRBJ2-2,-,CASSLVGEVGELFF,TGTGCCAGTAGCCTTGTCGGGGAAGTGGGGGAGCTGTTTTTT
TRBD1,TRBV13,TRBJ2-7,few,CASSFAGTGAYEQYF,TGTGCCAGCAGCTTCGCCGGGACAGGAGCCTACGAGCAGTACTTC
TRBD2,TRBV11-2,TRBJ2-1,once,CASSLVPSGREPFF,TGTGCCAGCAGCTTAGTCCCTAGCGGGAGGGAACCGTTCTTC
TRBD1,TRBV27,TRBJ1-2,-,CASSLRGGEWYGYTF,TGTGCCAGCAGTTTAAGAGGGGGCGAGTGGTATGGCTACACCTTC
-,TRBV7-6,TRBJ2-1,-,CASSAQGNEQFF,TGTGCCAGCAGCGCCCAGGGCAATGAGCAGTTCTTC
-,TRBV19,TRBJ2-2,-,CASSATGSFGELFF,TGTGCCAGTAGCGCCACAGGGTCCTTCGGGGAGCTGTTTTTT
TRBD1,TRBV12-3/TRBV12-4,TRBJ2-6,-,CASRFLGTDGSGANVLTF,TGTGCCAGCAGATTCCTCGGGACAGACGGCTCTGGGGCCAACGTCCTGACTTTC
-,TRBV12-3/TRBV12-4,TRBJ1-2,-,CASSYTNGPYDGYTF,TGTGCCAGCAGTTATACAAACGGCCCCTACGATGGCTACACCTTC
TRBD2,TRBV12-3/TRBV12-4,TRBJ2-7,few,CASSFVSGGPNSYEQYF,TGTGCCAGCAGTTTCGTTAGCGGGGGCCCGAACTCCTACGAGCAGTACTTC
-,TRBV12-3/TRBV12-4,TRBJ1-2,-,CASSQGEINYGYTF,TGTGCCAGCAGCCAAGGGGAGATCAACTATGGCTACACCTTC
TRBD2,TRBV2,TRBJ2-1,-,CAGQLAGDLNEQFF,TGTGCCGGGCAACTAGCGGGAGATCTAAATGAGCAGTTCTTC
TRBD2,TRBV11-2,TRBJ2-1,-,CASSSALIGGVGEQFF,TGTGCCAGCAGCTCCGCCTTAATCGGGGGGGTAGGTGAGCAGTTCTTC